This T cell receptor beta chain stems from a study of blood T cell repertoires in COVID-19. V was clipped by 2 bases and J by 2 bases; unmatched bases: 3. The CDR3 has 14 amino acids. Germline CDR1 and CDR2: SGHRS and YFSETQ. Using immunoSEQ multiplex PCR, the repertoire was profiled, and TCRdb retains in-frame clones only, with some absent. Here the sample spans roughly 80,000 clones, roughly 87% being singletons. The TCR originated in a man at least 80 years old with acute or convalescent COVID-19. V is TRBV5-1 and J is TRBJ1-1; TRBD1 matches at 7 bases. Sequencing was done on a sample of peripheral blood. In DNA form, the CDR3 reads TGCGCCAGCAGCTTAAAGGGGGCCAACACTGAAGCTTTCTTT. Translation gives CASSLKGANTEAFF.